The 27 T cell receptor beta chains below all came from one sample that was sequenced in a study of blood T cell repertoires in COVID-19 (TCRdb year 2020). Library method: the immunoSEQ multiplex PCR assay. Held by TCRdb, this immuneACCESS table contains in-frame sequences only and omits some clones. Under half of the omission traces to an unresolved V gene where checked; the cause of the rest is unknown. The sample data list 200,000 to 250,000 clones, and 80% of these were observed just once. The ten largest clones capture about 7.2% of the sample. Sequenced input: PBMCs or T cells enriched from blood (not recorded which). Receptors originate from a woman in her thirties or forties with acute COVID-19.

The chain is built from TRBV30 and TRBJ1-1; the D is unclear. V was shortened by 2 bases and J by 10 bases, with 11 bases between the two germline ends. Germline CDR1 and CDR2: GTSNPN and SVGIG (reference sequence). This CDR3 is built from 11 residues. In nucleotides, the CDR3 is TGTGCCTGGAGTCGGCCCCGAGGAGCTTTCTTT. Translation gives CAWSRPRGAFF.

This chain links TRBV5-6 with TRBJ2-7, with TRBD2 identical over 10 bases. The germline CDR1 and CDR2 sequences are SGHDT and YYEEEE. This CDR3 is built from 19 residues. J gave up 0 bases and V 0 bases, and 12 bases lay outside the gene matches. The CDR3: CASSLEPLLGTSDSYEQYF. The CDR3 DNA reads TGTGCCAGCAGCTTGGAACCCCTTCTAGGGACTAGCGACTCCTACGAGCAGTACTTC.

This clone has a single count. This chain joins TRBV2 and TRBJ2-7; 9 bases are a match to TRBD2. V was clipped by 4 bases and J by 7 bases; unmatched bases: 5. The CDR3 is made up of 13 amino acids. The germline CDR1 and CDR2 sequences are SNHLY and FYNNEI. The CDR3 DNA sequence: TGTGCCAGCAGTGGGGACAGCGGGAGGGAGCAGTACTTC. Translated: CASSGDSGREQYF.

J is TRBJ2-7 and V is TRBV19; the match to TRBD1 covers 8 bases. The CDR3 length is 14 residues. The germline CDR1 and CDR2 sequences are LNHDA and SQIVND (reference sequence). V shed 3 bases, J shed 4 bases, and the junction held 5 bases outside the gene matches. CDR3 nucleotides: TGTGCCAGTAGTATGGGGACAGGAGCGTACGAGCAGTACTTC. It translates to CASSMGTGAYEQYF. Based on the CDR3 plus reference TRBV19 and TRBJ2-7, the full variable domain is DGGITQSPKYLFRKEGQNVTLSCEQNLNHDAMYWYRQDPGQGLRLIYYSQIVNDFQKGDIAEGYSVSREKKESFPLTVTSAQKNPTAFYLCASSMGTGAYEQYFGPGTRLTVT.

V gene TRBV7-9 combines with J gene TRBJ2-2; D is possibly TRBD2 (5 bases). The CDR3 consists of 14 residues. V lost 1 base, J lost 5 bases, and 8 bases lay in between. Germline-derived CDR1 and CDR2 are SEHNR and FQNEAQ (reference sequence). The CDR3 loop reads CASSLGGFTGELFF. The CDR3 DNA is TGTGCCAGCAGCTTAGGCGGGTTTACCGGGGAGCTGTTTTTT. Full variable domain (rest looked up from reference TRBV7-9 and TRBJ2-2): DTGVSQNPRHKITKRGQNVTFRCDPISEHNRLYWYRQTLGQGPEFLTYFQNEAQLEKSRLLSDRFSAERPKGSFSTLEIQRTEQGDSAMYLCASSLGGFTGELFFGEGSRLTVL.

This clone has just one count. The chain has TRBV6-2 or TRBV6-3 and TRBJ2-1; TRBD2 matches at 7 bases. V lost 4 bases and J lost 9; bases outside the gene matches: 12. The CDR3 totals 15 residues. Germline CDR1 is MNHEY and CDR2 is SVGEGT. Written as DNA, the CDR3 is TGTGCCAGCAGTTTCGGGGACTACGCTACGCGTGAGCAGTTCTTC. Translated: CASSFGDYATREQFF.

The gene calls are TRBV7-9 and TRBJ2-7; tentatively, D is TRBD1 (5 bases). Per the germline V gene, CDR1 is SEHNR and CDR2 is FQNEAQ (reference sequence). The CDR3 extends over 14 amino acids. V was pared by 3 bases and J by 9 bases, with 18 bases between. The CDR3 bases are TGTGCCAGCAGCTTGTGGGGAAAGGGGTCAGGGCAGTACTTC. Translating it yields CASSLWGKGSGQYF.

V and J are TRBV9 and TRBJ1-4; 7 nucleotides match TRBD1. This CDR3 has 16 amino acids. Germline CDR1 SGDLS, CDR2 YYNGEE. With V trimmed by 4 bases and J by 7 bases, 13 bases remained unmatched. This CDR3 is CASSTSPAGGGEKLFF. The CDR3 DNA reads as TGTGCCAGCAGCACTTCCCCGGCAGGGGGAGGTGAAAAACTGTTTTTT.

This clone was found a few times. This sequence joins TRBV2 and TRBJ1-4; D might be TRBD1 (6 bases). The V and J ends lost 4 bases and 4 bases respectively, with 13 bases between them. The CDR3 spans 15 residues. Per the germline V gene, CDR1 is SNHLY and CDR2 is FYNNEI. The CDR3 here is CASSADRTFNEKLFF. In DNA, the CDR3 is TGTGCCAGCAGTGCTGACAGGACCTTTAATGAAAAACTGTTTTTT.

As for this clone: A junction boundary mismatches the germline segment, possibly from a read error. The chain combines TRBV7-8 with TRBJ2-4; 9 bases agree with TRBD1. Germline assignment: CDR1 SGHVS and CDR2 FQNEAQ. The CDR3 loop spans 15 amino acids. The CDR3 DNA reads TGTGCCAGCAGCTTAGTTGGGGGGACAGGGAAGCCCTTGGTTTTC. As protein: CASSLVGGTGKPLVF.

The chain has TRBV6-5 and TRBJ1-1; 7 nucleotides agree with TRBD1. The ends lost 6 bases at V and 5 bases at J; junction bases unmatched: 9. From germline, CDR1 is MNHEY and CDR2 SVGAGI. This CDR3 contains 14 residues. The CDR3 DNA follows: TGTGCCAGCAGCTTGACAGGGAGGCGAACTGAAGCTTTCTTT. This encodes CASSLTGRRTEAFF.

This clone was detected only once. The DNA of the CDR3 is TGTGCCAGCAATCATGGACTCCTAGAGGAGGAGACCCAGTACTTC. Amino acids: CASNHGLLEEETQYF. The gene calls are TRBV2 and TRBJ2-5, with D maybe TRBD2 (5 bases). Deletions cut 7 bases from V and 5 bases from J, with 20 bases between. The germline gives CDR1 SNHLY, CDR2 FYNNEI. The CDR3 totals 15 residues.

For the CDR3, the DNA is TGTGCCACCGGAAAACAGGGAACGCCTGGAAACACCATATATTTT. This encodes CATGKQGTPGNTIYF. The chain employs TRBV19 and TRBJ1-3; tentatively, D is TRBD1 (6 bases). Per the germline V gene, CDR1 is LNHDA and CDR2 is SQIVND (reference sequence). V was trimmed by 10 bases and J by 2 bases, leaving 18 bases between them. This CDR3 contains 15 residues.

The gene calls are TRBV5-5 and TRBJ1-5; D is unclear. The CDR3 is made up of 12 amino acids. The germline gives CDR1 SGHKS, CDR2 YYEKEE (reference sequence). With 4 bases removed from V and 3 bases from J, the gap between germline ends came to 5 bases. For the CDR3, the DNA is TGTGCCAGCAGCGGCCTCAATCAGCCCCAGCATTTT. It yields the protein CASSGLNQPQHF.

The rearrangement links TRBV9 to TRBJ2-1; 10 positions match TRBD2. The V gene's germline CDR1 is SGDLS and CDR2 YYNGEE. Trimming at V came to 2 bases and at J to 8 bases, leaving 7 bases not matched to a gene. This CDR3 contains 15 residues. The CDR3 loop reads CASSVGAGGFHEQFF. The CDR3 coding sequence is TGTGCCAGCAGCGTCGGAGCGGGGGGGTTCCATGAGCAGTTCTTC.

Only a few counts were recorded for this clone. The rearrangement uses TRBV6-5 and TRBJ2-7; D is possibly TRBD1 (5 bases). The CDR3 is made up of 13 amino acids. Germline CDR1 reads MNHEY; CDR2 reads SVGAGI. The V and J ends lost 6 bases and 0 bases respectively, with 9 bases between them. For the CDR3, the DNA is TGTGCCAGCAGAAAAACAGGCTCCTACGAGCAGTACTTC. Translation gives CASRKTGSYEQYF.

The gene calls are TRBV7-8 and TRBJ1-4; D unclear. Trimming pared 0 bases from V and 0 bases from J, leaving 5 bases between. The CDR3 loop spans 15 amino acids. Looked up from germline, CDR1 is SGHVS and CDR2 is FQNEAQ. The CDR3 protein is CASSLARTTNEKLFF. As DNA, the CDR3 is TGTGCCAGCAGCTTAGCGAGGACAACTAATGAAAAACTGTTTTTT.

The chain couples TRBV6-6 to TRBJ2-3; 14 positions agree with TRBD2. V lost 5 bases and J lost 6; bases outside the gene matches: 7. The CDR3 extends over 16 amino acids. Germline loops: CDR1 MNHNY, CDR2 SVGAGI (reference sequence). CDR3 region: CASSPSGLAGEDTQYF. The CDR3 DNA reads as TGTGCCAGCAGTCCCTCGGGACTAGCGGGGGAGGATACGCAGTATTTT.

CDR3: CASSEPGSRAFF. CDR3 in DNA: TGCGCCAGCAGTGAGCCCGGGTCCAGAGCTTTCTTT. The chain joins TRBV10-1 to TRBJ1-1, with D unclear. The CDR3 has 12 amino acids. V lost 2 bases and J lost 10, with 11 bases in between. CDR1 is WNHNN, CDR2 SYGVQD, per germline (reference sequence).

The V and J genes are TRBV28 and TRBJ1-2; 7 nucleotides match TRBD1. Germline assignment: CDR1 MDHEN and CDR2 SYDVKM. V was pared by 4 bases and J by 3 bases, with 5 bases of the junction left unmatched. This CDR3 contains 14 residues. The CDR3 bases are TGTGCCAGCAGTTCGGGACAGAAAGACTATGGCTACACCTTC. Protein product: CASSSGQKDYGYTF.

The V call is TRBV11-3, the J call TRBJ2-1; TRBD1 agrees at 9 bases. The CDR3 spans 15 residues. Germline assignment: CDR1 SGHNT and CDR2 YENEEA. V shed 2 bases, J shed 5 bases, and the junction held 4 bases outside the gene matches. For the CDR3, the DNA is TGTGCCAGCAGCTTAAGACAGGGGGGGAACAATGAGCAGTTCTTC. As protein: CASSLRQGGNNEQFF.

V gene TRBV11-2 combines with J gene TRBJ2-1; tentative D call: TRBD2 (6 bases). This CDR3 region has 15 residues. Trimming stripped 4 bases from V and 0 bases from J, with 10 bases between. Germline CDR1 SGHAT, CDR2 FQNNGV. The CDR3 here is CASSSAGSSYNEQFF. In DNA form, the CDR3 reads TGTGCCAGCAGCTCCGCGGGGTCCTCCTACAATGAGCAGTTCTTC.

This chain joins TRBV5-8 and TRBJ2-3, with a possible D match to TRBD2 (6 bases). The CDR3 is made up of 14 amino acids. V was trimmed by 1 base and J by 3 bases, leaving 9 bases between them. Germline lookup yields CDR1 SGHTS and CDR2 YDEGEE. CDR3 sequence: CASSLTGETDTQYF. The DNA for the CDR3 is TGTGCCAGCAGCTTGACGGGGGAAACAGATACGCAGTATTTT.

In this sample, this clone turned up a few times. V and J are TRBV29-1 and TRBJ1-1, with 7 bases matching TRBD1. Germline CDR1 SQVTM, CDR2 ANQGSEA. The CDR3 runs to 12 residues. J gave up 4 bases and V 7 bases, and 6 bases lay outside the gene matches. CDR3 bases: TGCAGCGGCGGGACAGCCATCACTGAAGCTTTCTTT. Translated: CSGGTAITEAFF.

V is TRBV19 and J is TRBJ2-7, with D possibly being TRBD1 (6 bases). Per the germline V gene, CDR1 is LNHDA and CDR2 is SQIVND (reference sequence). CDR3 length: 15 amino acids. Trimming cost V 4 bases and J 5 bases, with 18 bases left between them. The CDR3 DNA reads TGTGCCAGTAGTACCCGGCCCCAGGGGCCCAACGAGCAGTACTTC. Residues: CASSTRPQGPNEQYF. Full variable domain (outside the CDR3, taken from reference TRBV19 and TRBJ2-7): DGGITQSPKYLFRKEGQNVTLSCEQNLNHDAMYWYRQDPGQGLRLIYYSQIVNDFQKGDIAEGYSVSREKKESFPLTVTSAQKNPTAFYLCASSTRPQGPNEQYFGPGTRLTVT.

This clone showed up just a few times. CDR3 sequence reads: CASMKAGSGADTQYF. The CDR3 bases are TGCGCCAGCATGAAGGCGGGGTCCGGGGCAGATACGCAGTATTTT. V usage is TRBV5-1 and J usage is TRBJ2-3, with a possible D match to TRBD2 (6 bases). The CDR3 consists of 15 residues. Germline CDR1 SGHRS, CDR2 YFSETQ. V was pared by 6 bases and J by 4 bases, with 18 bases between.

This clone was detected only a few times. This CDR3 reads CASSFDRGGTEAFF. Written as DNA, the CDR3 is TGCGCCAGCAGCTTTGACAGGGGCGGTACTGAAGCTTTCTTT. The chain links TRBV5-1 to TRBJ1-1; 8 nucleotides match TRBD1. This CDR3 comprises 14 residues. Losses at the gene ends were 2 bases for V and 5 bases for J; bases not matched to a gene: 5. CDR1 and CDR2 from the germline V gene are SGHRS and YFSETQ. The whole variable domain, filled in from reference TRBV5-1 and TRBJ1-1, reads KAGVTQTPRYLIKTRGQQVTLSCSPISGHRSVSWYQQTPGQGLQFLFEYFSETQRNKGNFPGRFSGRQFSNSRSEMNVSTLELGDSALYLCASSFDRGGTEAFFGQGTRLTVV.